A single sample gave rise to the 15 T cell receptor beta chains below, sequenced in a study of blood T cells in healthy people across ages (dated by TCRdb to about 2015). Libraries were constructed by 5' RACE. The sequencing machine was an Illumina HiSeq 2500. A second PCR of 7 to 11 cycles was performed with a sample-barcoded 5' primer and a J-beta primer mix. TCRdb reprocessing: public reads trimmed at Q25 with fastp, clones called with MiXCR, in-frame beta chains kept. Identical CDR3 proteins give one entry, which carries the most common genes and DNA. Across this sample there are over 600,000 distinct CDR3 sequences, with 40% to 50% seen only once. About 30% of the sample is taken by the ten largest. Sample: blood. The receptors derive from an elderly man in good health.

The chain employs TRBV27 and TRBJ2-7; D gene ambiguous. The J call may be incorrect, as the DNA end agrees better with TRBJ2-5. Germline V gene data show CDR1 as MNHEY and CDR2 as SMNVEV (reference sequence). This CDR3 is built from 14 residues. The CDR3 nucleotides are TGTGCCAGCAGAACCGGGCCCCCGTCGGAGACCCAGTACTTC. Its protein product is CASRTGPPSETQYF.

V usage is TRBV20-1 and J usage is TRBJ2-1, with TRBD2 matching 12 bases. The CDR3 covers 16 residues. Trimming removed 5 bases from V and 6 bases from J; junction bases left unmatched: 11. In germline, CDR1 is DFQATT, CDR2 SNEGSKA (reference sequence). In nucleotides, the CDR3 is TGCAGTGCTCGAGGATCGGGACTAGCGGGTACCAATGAGCAGTTCTTC. Encoded protein: CSARGSGLAGTNEQFF.

The chain couples TRBV5-6 to TRBJ2-4, with 13 nucleotides matching TRBD2. The CDR3 contains 14 residues. The ends lost 3 bases at V and 7 bases at J; junction bases unmatched: 1. Germline lookup yields CDR1 SGHDT and CDR2 YYEEEE. The CDR3 reads CASSWTSGGNIQYF. CDR3 coding DNA: TGTGCCAGCAGCTGGACTAGCGGGGGCAACATTCAGTACTTC.

This rearrangement joins TRBV7-2 to TRBJ1-6, with a tentative D call TRBD1 (6 bases). The germline V and J ends were trimmed by 1 base and 7 bases, with 17 bases remaining between them. This CDR3 is 17 amino acids long. Germline CDR1 and CDR2: SGHTA and FQGNSA. The CDR3 DNA reads TGTGCCAGCAGCTTAGAGGGCGGGGGCGCCGGGAATTCACCCCTCCACTTT. Translation gives CASSLEGGGAGNSPLHF.

The chain employs TRBV20-1 and TRBJ2-3; D unresolved. This CDR3 has 14 amino acids. CDR1 and CDR2 (germline): DFQATT, SNEGSKA (reference sequence). The V and J ends lost 4 bases and 0 bases respectively, with 11 bases between them. The CDR3 is CSAIRTSSTDTQYF. CDR3 in DNA: TGCAGTGCTATCAGAACCTCTAGCACAGATACGCAGTATTTT.

A few counts support this clonotype. The chain joins TRBV20-1 to TRBJ1-2; unclear D gene. This CDR3 has 12 residues. V was pared by 8 bases and J by 0 bases, with 10 bases between. Per the germline V gene, CDR1 is DFQATT and CDR2 is SNEGSKA (reference sequence). The CDR3 bases are TGCAGTCCTCTCAAGGCTAACTATGGCTACACCTTC. Its translation: CSPLKANYGYTF.

This sequence joins TRBV14 and TRBJ2-1; 8 positions agree with TRBD2. This CDR3 is 17 amino acids long. CDR1 is SGHDN, CDR2 FVKESK, per germline. V lost 3 bases, J lost 3 bases, and 10 bases stayed unmatched. The DNA for the CDR3 is TGTGCCAGCAGCCACCTCCCCCGACTAGCGAGCTACAATGAGCAGTTCTTC. The encoded protein is CASSHLPRLASYNEQFF. Using reference TRBV14 and TRBJ2-1 for the parts outside the CDR3, the full variable domain is EAGVTQFPSHSVIEKGQTVTLRCDPISGHDNLYWYRRVMGKEIKFLLHFVKESKQDESGMPNNRFLAERTGGTYSTLKVQPAELEDSGVYFCASSHLPRLASYNEQFFGPGTRLTVL.

The CDR3 protein is CASRRLATSTDTQYF. The CDR3 bases are TGTGCCAGCAGGAGACTAGCGACTAGCACAGATACGCAGTATTTT. The chain has TRBV2 and TRBJ2-3; TRBD2 matches at 8 bases. J lost 0 bases, V lost 6 bases, and 5 bases had no gene match. The CDR3 has 15 residues. CDR1 and CDR2 (germline): SNHLY, FYNNEI.

The CDR3 region has the DNA TGTGCCAGCACCCAGGATATTCGAGAGACCCAGTACTTC. The encoded protein is CASTQDIRETQYF. The chain is built from TRBV6-5 and TRBJ2-5, with unresolved D. Trimming removed 7 bases at V and 4 bases at J, with 13 bases between. Germline CDR1 is MNHEY and CDR2 is SVGAGI. The CDR3 consists of 13 residues.

The table lists this clonotype with a few counts. The chain uses TRBV5-8 and TRBJ1-4; D is perhaps TRBD1 (5 bases). This CDR3 comprises 14 residues. CDR1 is SGHTS, CDR2 YDEGEE, per germline. Trimming pared 5 bases from V and 4 bases from J, leaving 12 bases between. The chain's CDR3 is CASSPGLINEKLFF. The CDR3 nucleotides read TGTGCCAGCAGTCCGGGACTGATTAATGAAAAACTGTTTTTT.

V is TRBV28 and J is TRBJ2-4; TRBD1 aligns across 9 bases. The germline gives CDR1 MDHEN, CDR2 SYDVKM. There are 18 residues in the CDR3. Trimming at V came to 5 bases and at J to 6 bases, leaving 17 bases not matched to a gene. As DNA, the CDR3 is TGTGCCAGCAGTGCATTTACAGGGGGCCGGCAACCCAGAAACATTCAGTACTTC. Encoded protein: CASSAFTGGRQPRNIQYF.

This clonotype was seen just once. The gene calls are TRBV6-1 and TRBJ1-1, with TRBD1 identical over 7 bases. The germline gives CDR1 MNHNS, CDR2 SASEGT. CDR3 length: 17 amino acids. The trim removed 5 bases at V and 0 bases at J, leaving 12 bases unmatched. In DNA, the CDR3 is TGTGCCAGCAGTCGACAGGGTGGGATTTCCATGAACACTGAAGCTTTCTTT. Its translation is CASSRQGGISMNTEAFF.

The chain uses TRBV7-2 and TRBJ2-1; D remains unclear. This CDR3 comprises 15 residues. V lost 3 bases, J lost 0 bases, and 9 bases lay in between. Germline lookup yields CDR1 SGHTA and CDR2 FQGNSA. The CDR3 is CASSFLPDSYNEQFF. The CDR3 region has the DNA TGTGCCAGCAGCTTCCTGCCGGACTCCTACAATGAGCAGTTCTTC.

This clonotype was picked up a small number of times. The rearrangement uses TRBV6-5 and TRBJ2-7; TRBD1 matches 9 bases. Looked up from germline, CDR1 is MNHEY and CDR2 is SVGAGI. The CDR3 runs to 13 residues. V shed 8 bases, J shed 3 bases, and the junction held 5 bases outside the gene matches. CDR3 region: CASWRDRDYEQYF. In DNA, the CDR3 is TGTGCCAGCTGGCGGGACAGGGACTACGAGCAGTACTTC.

This clonotype was detected ten times or more. V is TRBV3-1 and J is TRBJ2-1; TRBD1 agrees at 7 bases. CDR3 length equals 15 residues. The V gene end was trimmed by 1 base and the J gene end by 8 bases; junction bases not matched to a gene: 8. Germline CDR1 reads LGHDT; CDR2 reads YNNKEL (reference sequence). The CDR3 bases are TGTGCCAGCAGCCAAGCAGCCGTGAGGGGGCATGAGCAGTTCTTC. Amino acid sequence: CASSQAAVRGHEQFF.